These T cell receptor beta chains were read from a single sample in a study of CD8 T cells in Susac syndrome. TCRdb recomputed calls from the immunoSEQ multiplex PCR reads with MiXCR, one row per CDR3 protein. The sample includes roughly 150,000 distinct CDR3 sequences, around 95% seen only once; the top ten take about 0.15%. Specimen: CD8+ T cells from PBMCs. These receptors originate from a human donor with multiple sclerosis. CDR3s include the opening cysteine and the closing phenylalanine or tryptophan.

V,CDR3
TRBV19,CASNHLGNTIYF
TRBV7-9,CASSLAHAGTQETQYF
TRBV5-1,CASRQATSGATYNEQFF
TRBV19,CASSIGTGAEQFF
TRBV2,CASSEGQGPADTEAFF
TRBV12-3/TRBV12-4,CASSRDREKQGPGYEQYF
TRBV12-3/TRBV12-4,CASSWTGPDGYTF
TRBV9,CASSLRDRGTEAFF
TRBV27,CASTLAAGDSHYGYTF
TRBV4-1,CASSQVLLGRSEQFF
TRBV24-1,CATSDQNRPGELFF
TRBV6-2/TRBV6-3,CASKASGNQETQYF
TRBV7-2,CASSLWGGTDTQYF
TRBV20-1,CSARGQRVSGNTIYF
TRBV6-1,CASSEVPSEQYF
TRBV12-3/TRBV12-4,CASSSLSGVPSDPRGAFF
TRBV20-1,CSAEAGGPGGYTF
TRBV2,CASSELVRWRWNTGELFF
TRBV20-1,CSSVLDRDPNEQFF
TRBV27,CASSRGDYNEQFF
TRBV27,CASRGGNNNSPLHF
TRBV7-9,CASSAQGWETQYF
TRBV9,CASNSGTSEIDTQYF
TRBV2,CASRSGFSNQPQHF
TRBV6-2/TRBV6-3,CASGQGRRETQYF
TRBV12-3/TRBV12-4,CACAGGSSYEQYF
TRBV12-3/TRBV12-4,CASTLDRGRSGANVLTF
TRBV4-2,CASSQGYQYGYTF
TRBV30,CAWSNQDNEQFF
TRBV4-2,CASSQDRGSETQYF
TRBV20-1,CSARDQTGKPNYGYTF
TRBV12-3/TRBV12-4,CASSQTGKQFF
TRBV15,CATSRDGPEDYGYTF
TRBV12-3/TRBV12-4,CASSPLAGGLPGELFF
TRBV3-1,CASAPKYELEQYF
TRBV7-9,CASTGGLSYNEQFF
TRBV29-1,CSVEGDSSYEQYF
TRBV29-1,CSVEDVDGYTF
TRBV20-1,CSARIAAIDTGELFF
TRBV6-6,CASSTGQYNTEAFF
TRBV12-3/TRBV12-4,CASSFGTGKGYTF
TRBV7-8,CASSAGGAEQYF
TRBV7-6,CASSVNGGAFEQFF
TRBV7-9,CASSTGPVKNYEQYF
TRBV27,CASSLLGEETQYF
TRBV12-3/TRBV12-4,CASSSTETSTDTQYF
TRBV20-1,CSASEVRSYGYTF
TRBV7-2,CASSLSGGSPYF
TRBV7-8,CASSAGQIYEQYF
TRBV7-9,CASSPQERMQETQYF
TRBV20-1,CSAESRTGVFINEQFF
TRBV19,CASSGSRTDTQYF